Listed below are T cell receptor beta chains from one sample, sequenced in a study of blood T cell repertoires in COVID-19. Method: immunoSEQ multiplex PCR; TCRdb's copy keeps in-frame clones and lacks some. The sample lists more than 150,000 clones; 65% to 90% were seen once. Sequencing input: peripheral blood. The receptors here all came from a man aged 60 to 69 with acute or convalescent COVID-19. Both conserved end residues are part of each CDR3. Each record gives: J gene, clone size, V gene, CDR3 length, D gene, CDR3 DNA, CDR3 protein. The D gene is left open where the match is weak. Clone size is shown for a subset of rows, as once, few, many or a class of expanded clone.

J gene: TRBJ2-3; clone size: -; V gene: TRBV7-9; CDR3 length: 15; D gene: -; CDR3 DNA: TGTGCCAGCAGCCGTACGGACTCTAGCACAGATACGCAGTATTTT; CDR3 protein: CASSRTDSSTDTQYF
J gene: TRBJ2-7; clone size: -; V gene: TRBV7-2; CDR3 length: 13; D gene: TRBD1; CDR3 DNA: TGTGCCAGCGCCTCACAGGGGTTCAACGAGCAGTACTTC; CDR3 protein: CASASQGFNEQYF
J gene: TRBJ2-7; clone size: -; V gene: TRBV2; CDR3 length: 14; D gene: TRBD1; CDR3 DNA: TGTGCCAGCAAAGGGGCAGGGGGCCAGGACGAGCAGTACTTC; CDR3 protein: CASKGAGGQDEQYF
J gene: TRBJ2-1; clone size: -; V gene: TRBV2; CDR3 length: 16; D gene: TRBD2; CDR3 DNA: TGTGCCAGCAGTGAATACGGGGGGGTAAGAGCCAATGAGCAGTTCTTC; CDR3 protein: CASSEYGGVRANEQFF
J gene: TRBJ1-2; clone size: -; V gene: TRBV4-2; CDR3 length: 16; D gene: -; CDR3 DNA: TGTGCCAGCAGCCAAGGAGGACAGATCTCTAACTATGGCTACACCTTC; CDR3 protein: CASSQGGQISNYGYTF
J gene: TRBJ2-1; clone size: -; V gene: TRBV5-4; CDR3 length: 15; D gene: -; CDR3 DNA: TGTGCCAGCAGTCCCCTGGCGGTTGCCTACAATGAGCAGTTCTTC; CDR3 protein: CASSPLAVAYNEQFF
J gene: TRBJ1-6; clone size: -; V gene: TRBV7-9; CDR3 length: 16; D gene: -; CDR3 DNA: TGTGCCAGCAGCCCCAGTGGGGCAGGGAATAATTCACCCCTCCACTTT; CDR3 protein: CASSPSGAGNNSPLHF
J gene: TRBJ2-3; clone size: -; V gene: TRBV5-6; CDR3 length: 16; D gene: TRBD2; CDR3 DNA: TGTGCCAGCAGCGGCGGGACTAGCGGGCTCTCAGATACGCAGTATTTT; CDR3 protein: CASSGGTSGLSDTQYF
J gene: TRBJ2-7; clone size: -; V gene: TRBV6-5; CDR3 length: 13; D gene: -; CDR3 DNA: TGTGCCAGCATGTCTAGCCAAAAGTACGAGCAGTACTTC; CDR3 protein: CASMSSQKYEQYF
J gene: TRBJ2-3; clone size: -; V gene: TRBV19; CDR3 length: 16; D gene: TRBD2; CDR3 DNA: TGTGCCAGTAGTATAAGCGGGAGGGGTGAGGCAGATACGCAGTATTTT; CDR3 protein: CASSISGRGEADTQYF
J gene: TRBJ1-6; clone size: -; V gene: TRBV12-3/TRBV12-4; CDR3 length: 12; D gene: -; CDR3 DNA: TGTGCCAGCAGTTTTTCGGATTCACCCCTCCACTTT; CDR3 protein: CASSFSDSPLHF
J gene: TRBJ2-3; clone size: -; V gene: TRBV7-9; CDR3 length: 15; D gene: TRBD2; CDR3 DNA: TGTGCCAGCATCTCCGATGCGGGAGTGGGCGATACGCAGTATTTT; CDR3 protein: CASISDAGVGDTQYF
J gene: TRBJ2-7; clone size: -; V gene: TRBV28; CDR3 length: 12; D gene: -; CDR3 DNA: TGTGCCAGCAGTGAACAGGCCTACGAGCAGTACTTC; CDR3 protein: CASSEQAYEQYF
J gene: TRBJ1-5; clone size: few; V gene: TRBV27; CDR3 length: 15; D gene: -; CDR3 DNA: TGTGCCAGCAGTCCCGAGGGAAGGAGCAATCAGCCCCAGCATTTT; CDR3 protein: CASSPEGRSNQPQHF
J gene: TRBJ2-7; clone size: -; V gene: TRBV4-1; CDR3 length: 17; D gene: TRBD1; CDR3 DNA: TGCGCCAGCAGCCAAGATACTCGGACAGGTCGACACTACGAGCAGTACTTC; CDR3 protein: CASSQDTRTGRHYEQYF
J gene: TRBJ1-1; clone size: -; V gene: TRBV5-1; CDR3 length: 13; D gene: TRBD1; CDR3 DNA: TGCGCCAGCAGCCCGACCCCGGGACAGGAAGCTTTCTTT; CDR3 protein: CASSPTPGQEAFF
J gene: TRBJ1-5; clone size: -; V gene: TRBV19; CDR3 length: 16; D gene: TRBD1; CDR3 DNA: TGTGCCAGTAGTATGTTCTGGACAGGGATCCCCTCGACCCAGCATTTT; CDR3 protein: CASSMFWTGIPSTQHF
J gene: TRBJ1-4; clone size: -; V gene: TRBV18; CDR3 length: 13; D gene: TRBD1; CDR3 DNA: TGTGCCAGCTCACCGGGACAGGGAGAAAAACTGTTTTTT; CDR3 protein: CASSPGQGEKLFF
J gene: TRBJ1-1; clone size: -; V gene: TRBV5-1; CDR3 length: 15; D gene: TRBD1; CDR3 DNA: TGCGCCAGCAGCTTGGCCCTGACAGGGAGGATTGAAGCTTTCTTT; CDR3 protein: CASSLALTGRIEAFF
J gene: TRBJ2-1; clone size: -; V gene: TRBV28; CDR3 length: 15; D gene: -; CDR3 DNA: TGTGCCAGCAGGAGGGGGGGAGGAACATACAATGAGCAGTTCTTC; CDR3 protein: CASRRGGGTYNEQFF
J gene: TRBJ1-5; clone size: -; V gene: TRBV28; CDR3 length: 15; D gene: -; CDR3 DNA: TGTGCCAGCAGTTTATCCCAGGGGAGCAATCAGCCCCAGCATTTT; CDR3 protein: CASSLSQGSNQPQHF
J gene: TRBJ1-1; clone size: -; V gene: TRBV18; CDR3 length: 14; D gene: -; CDR3 DNA: TGTGCCAGCTCACAGGAGGTATTGAACACTGAAGCTTTCTTT; CDR3 protein: CASSQEVLNTEAFF
J gene: TRBJ1-2; clone size: few; V gene: TRBV4-1; CDR3 length: 15; D gene: TRBD1; CDR3 DNA: TGCGCCAGCAGCCAAGAGTCCAGGGGGGTCTATGGCTACACCTTC; CDR3 protein: CASSQESRGVYGYTF
J gene: TRBJ2-1; clone size: -; V gene: TRBV2; CDR3 length: 15; D gene: TRBD2; CDR3 DNA: TGTGCCAGCAGGTCGGGACTAGCGGGAGTTGGTGAGCAGTTCTTC; CDR3 protein: CASRSGLAGVGEQFF
J gene: TRBJ1-5; clone size: -; V gene: TRBV19; CDR3 length: 16; D gene: TRBD1; CDR3 DNA: TGTGCCAGTAGTCTCCGGCAGGGGGGTAGCAATCAGCCCCAGCATTTT; CDR3 protein: CASSLRQGGSNQPQHF
J gene: TRBJ2-3; clone size: -; V gene: TRBV6-5; CDR3 length: 15; D gene: TRBD2; CDR3 DNA: TGTGCCAGCAGGGGACTAGCGGGAGGGCCAGATACGCAGTATTTT; CDR3 protein: CASRGLAGGPDTQYF
J gene: TRBJ2-3; clone size: -; V gene: TRBV18; CDR3 length: 15; D gene: -; CDR3 DNA: TGTGCCAGCTCAATCTCAGGCTACGGCACAGATACGCAGTATTTT; CDR3 protein: CASSISGYGTDTQYF
J gene: TRBJ2-6; clone size: -; V gene: TRBV5-1; CDR3 length: 14; D gene: -; CDR3 DNA: TGCGCCAGCAGTCAGGGATCTGGGGCCAACGTCCTGACTTTC; CDR3 protein: CASSQGSGANVLTF
J gene: TRBJ1-6; clone size: -; V gene: TRBV27; CDR3 length: 15; D gene: -; CDR3 DNA: TGTGCCAGCAGTTTTGTAGGGGTGGATGGGTCACCCCTCCACTTT; CDR3 protein: CASSFVGVDGSPLHF
J gene: TRBJ1-2; clone size: -; V gene: TRBV12-3/TRBV12-4; CDR3 length: 13; D gene: -; CDR3 DNA: TGTGCCAGCAGTTTTGAGGGTTTGCATGGCTACACCTTC; CDR3 protein: CASSFEGLHGYTF
J gene: TRBJ2-1; clone size: -; V gene: TRBV3-1/TRBV3-2; CDR3 length: 15; D gene: -; CDR3 DNA: TGTGCCAGCAGCCTCAATCAAGCTAAGACTAATGAGCAGTTCTTC; CDR3 protein: CASSLNQAKTNEQFF
J gene: TRBJ2-3; clone size: -; V gene: TRBV7-3; CDR3 length: 16; D gene: TRBD2; CDR3 DNA: TGTGCCAGCAGCTTCGATGGACTAGCGGGGGCAGATACGCAGTATTTT; CDR3 protein: CASSFDGLAGADTQYF
J gene: TRBJ1-5; clone size: -; V gene: TRBV9; CDR3 length: 15; D gene: TRBD1; CDR3 DNA: TGTGCCAGCAGCGTTGGACAGGGAGGGGGTCAGCCCCAGCATTTT; CDR3 protein: CASSVGQGGGQPQHF
J gene: TRBJ1-6; clone size: -; V gene: TRBV20-1; CDR3 length: 16; D gene: -; CDR3 DNA: TGCAGTGCTAGTTCCCAAGGGCGCAGGGCGAATTCACCCCTCCACTTT; CDR3 protein: CSASSQGRRANSPLHF
J gene: TRBJ1-5; clone size: -; V gene: TRBV28; CDR3 length: 15; D gene: TRBD1; CDR3 DNA: TGTGCCAGCAGTTCCTGGACAGGGGGCCATCAGCCCCAGCATTTT; CDR3 protein: CASSSWTGGHQPQHF
J gene: TRBJ2-7; clone size: -; V gene: TRBV19; CDR3 length: 13; D gene: TRBD1; CDR3 DNA: TGTGCCAGTAGTCCTGGGACAGTTTACGAGCAGTACTTC; CDR3 protein: CASSPGTVYEQYF
J gene: TRBJ1-1; clone size: -; V gene: TRBV19; CDR3 length: 14; D gene: TRBD1; CDR3 DNA: TGTGCCAGTACCGTGACAGGGATAAACACTGAAGCTTTCTTT; CDR3 protein: CASTVTGINTEAFF
J gene: TRBJ2-3; clone size: once; V gene: TRBV11-2; CDR3 length: 15; D gene: -; CDR3 DNA: TGTGCCAGCAGCTTACGCAGCGCCTCGGGAGATACGCAGTATTTT; CDR3 protein: CASSLRSASGDTQYF
J gene: TRBJ1-4; clone size: -; V gene: TRBV7-3; CDR3 length: 13; D gene: -; CDR3 DNA: TGTGCCAGCAGCTTGGACAGAAATGAAAAACTGTTTTTT; CDR3 protein: CASSLDRNEKLFF
J gene: TRBJ1-3; clone size: -; V gene: TRBV20-1; CDR3 length: 11; D gene: -; CDR3 DNA: TGCAGTGCTCTCAAGGGAGACACCATATATTTT; CDR3 protein: CSALKGDTIYF
J gene: TRBJ1-4; clone size: -; V gene: TRBV2; CDR3 length: 14; D gene: TRBD1; CDR3 DNA: TGTGCCAGCACCGGACAGGGCGATAATGAAAAACTGTTTTTT; CDR3 protein: CASTGQGDNEKLFF
J gene: TRBJ2-2; clone size: -; V gene: TRBV5-1; CDR3 length: 15; D gene: TRBD2; CDR3 DNA: TGCGCCAGCAGCTTCATAGCGGGAGGCACCGGGGAGCTGTTTTTT; CDR3 protein: CASSFIAGGTGELFF
J gene: TRBJ2-2; clone size: -; V gene: TRBV2; CDR3 length: 15; D gene: -; CDR3 DNA: TGTGCCAGCAGTCGCGGTCTAGCCGGGACCGGGGAGCTGTTTTTT; CDR3 protein: CASSRGLAGTGELFF
J gene: TRBJ2-1; clone size: -; V gene: TRBV3-1/TRBV3-2; CDR3 length: 15; D gene: TRBD2; CDR3 DNA: TGTGCCAGCAGCCAATACGGGAGGGGGGGCAATGAGCAGTTCTTC; CDR3 protein: CASSQYGRGGNEQFF
J gene: TRBJ1-1; clone size: -; V gene: TRBV7-9; CDR3 length: 13; D gene: -; CDR3 DNA: TGTGCCAGCAGACCAGACAGGAACACTGAAGCTTTCTTT; CDR3 protein: CASRPDRNTEAFF
J gene: TRBJ2-7; clone size: -; V gene: TRBV5-6; CDR3 length: 15; D gene: TRBD2; CDR3 DNA: TGTGCCAGCAGCTTTGGCGGGAGGGCCAGTTACGAGCAGTACTTC; CDR3 protein: CASSFGGRASYEQYF
J gene: TRBJ2-3; clone size: -; V gene: TRBV4-2; CDR3 length: 17; D gene: TRBD2; CDR3 DNA: TGTGCCAGCAGCCCTACCTGGACTAGCGGGAGCACAGATACGCAGTATTTT; CDR3 protein: CASSPTWTSGSTDTQYF
J gene: TRBJ1-1; clone size: once; V gene: TRBV6-5; CDR3 length: 14; D gene: -; CDR3 DNA: TGTGCCAGCAGGACGGACATTGAGAACACTGAAGCTTTCTTT; CDR3 protein: CASRTDIENTEAFF
J gene: TRBJ2-7; clone size: few; V gene: TRBV19; CDR3 length: 13; D gene: TRBD2; CDR3 DNA: TGTGCCAGTAGTAGCGGGAGGGGATACGAGCAGTACTTC; CDR3 protein: CASSSGRGYEQYF
J gene: TRBJ1-5; clone size: once; V gene: TRBV18; CDR3 length: 14; D gene: -; CDR3 DNA: TGTGCCAGCTCACCGGACAGAAAGAATCAGCCCCAGCATTTT; CDR3 protein: CASSPDRKNQPQHF
J gene: TRBJ2-1; clone size: -; V gene: TRBV13; CDR3 length: 17; D gene: TRBD2; CDR3 DNA: TGTGCCAGCAGCCCCCGGGGCAGTAGCGGGAGGGCCGGTGAGCAGTTCTTC; CDR3 protein: CASSPRGSSGRAGEQFF